This T cell receptor (beta chain) was obtained from a study of shared clonotypes between healthy human individuals. V was cut by 3 bases and J by 6 bases, with 16 bases left in between. From germline, CDR1 is SGHAT and CDR2 FQNNGV. CDR3 length: 15 amino acids. In the authors' methods: Filtering differed because ImmunoSEQ produced junction-only sequences that carried no quality scores. Repertoires were generated with immunoSEQ multiplex PCR, while TCRdb's copy carries only in-frame clones and drops some. The V and J calls and clone size are taken from that table; D and trimming were inferred from the DNA. The data show 2.3 million or so clones, with 85% to 95% seen just once and 0.35% to 0.45% held by the top ten.

The TCR comes from a man aged 18 to 35 in good health. Some clones in this sample may be carry-over from other donors' samples. The chain is built from TRBV11-2 and TRBJ2-3; D is unclear. The specimen was naive CD4+ T cells from PBMCs. Indicated subset: CD45RA+ positively selected. CDR3 loop: CASSLTTGDWDTQYF. DNA of the CDR3: TGTGCCAGCAGCTTGACAACGGGTGACTGGGATACGCAGTATTTT.